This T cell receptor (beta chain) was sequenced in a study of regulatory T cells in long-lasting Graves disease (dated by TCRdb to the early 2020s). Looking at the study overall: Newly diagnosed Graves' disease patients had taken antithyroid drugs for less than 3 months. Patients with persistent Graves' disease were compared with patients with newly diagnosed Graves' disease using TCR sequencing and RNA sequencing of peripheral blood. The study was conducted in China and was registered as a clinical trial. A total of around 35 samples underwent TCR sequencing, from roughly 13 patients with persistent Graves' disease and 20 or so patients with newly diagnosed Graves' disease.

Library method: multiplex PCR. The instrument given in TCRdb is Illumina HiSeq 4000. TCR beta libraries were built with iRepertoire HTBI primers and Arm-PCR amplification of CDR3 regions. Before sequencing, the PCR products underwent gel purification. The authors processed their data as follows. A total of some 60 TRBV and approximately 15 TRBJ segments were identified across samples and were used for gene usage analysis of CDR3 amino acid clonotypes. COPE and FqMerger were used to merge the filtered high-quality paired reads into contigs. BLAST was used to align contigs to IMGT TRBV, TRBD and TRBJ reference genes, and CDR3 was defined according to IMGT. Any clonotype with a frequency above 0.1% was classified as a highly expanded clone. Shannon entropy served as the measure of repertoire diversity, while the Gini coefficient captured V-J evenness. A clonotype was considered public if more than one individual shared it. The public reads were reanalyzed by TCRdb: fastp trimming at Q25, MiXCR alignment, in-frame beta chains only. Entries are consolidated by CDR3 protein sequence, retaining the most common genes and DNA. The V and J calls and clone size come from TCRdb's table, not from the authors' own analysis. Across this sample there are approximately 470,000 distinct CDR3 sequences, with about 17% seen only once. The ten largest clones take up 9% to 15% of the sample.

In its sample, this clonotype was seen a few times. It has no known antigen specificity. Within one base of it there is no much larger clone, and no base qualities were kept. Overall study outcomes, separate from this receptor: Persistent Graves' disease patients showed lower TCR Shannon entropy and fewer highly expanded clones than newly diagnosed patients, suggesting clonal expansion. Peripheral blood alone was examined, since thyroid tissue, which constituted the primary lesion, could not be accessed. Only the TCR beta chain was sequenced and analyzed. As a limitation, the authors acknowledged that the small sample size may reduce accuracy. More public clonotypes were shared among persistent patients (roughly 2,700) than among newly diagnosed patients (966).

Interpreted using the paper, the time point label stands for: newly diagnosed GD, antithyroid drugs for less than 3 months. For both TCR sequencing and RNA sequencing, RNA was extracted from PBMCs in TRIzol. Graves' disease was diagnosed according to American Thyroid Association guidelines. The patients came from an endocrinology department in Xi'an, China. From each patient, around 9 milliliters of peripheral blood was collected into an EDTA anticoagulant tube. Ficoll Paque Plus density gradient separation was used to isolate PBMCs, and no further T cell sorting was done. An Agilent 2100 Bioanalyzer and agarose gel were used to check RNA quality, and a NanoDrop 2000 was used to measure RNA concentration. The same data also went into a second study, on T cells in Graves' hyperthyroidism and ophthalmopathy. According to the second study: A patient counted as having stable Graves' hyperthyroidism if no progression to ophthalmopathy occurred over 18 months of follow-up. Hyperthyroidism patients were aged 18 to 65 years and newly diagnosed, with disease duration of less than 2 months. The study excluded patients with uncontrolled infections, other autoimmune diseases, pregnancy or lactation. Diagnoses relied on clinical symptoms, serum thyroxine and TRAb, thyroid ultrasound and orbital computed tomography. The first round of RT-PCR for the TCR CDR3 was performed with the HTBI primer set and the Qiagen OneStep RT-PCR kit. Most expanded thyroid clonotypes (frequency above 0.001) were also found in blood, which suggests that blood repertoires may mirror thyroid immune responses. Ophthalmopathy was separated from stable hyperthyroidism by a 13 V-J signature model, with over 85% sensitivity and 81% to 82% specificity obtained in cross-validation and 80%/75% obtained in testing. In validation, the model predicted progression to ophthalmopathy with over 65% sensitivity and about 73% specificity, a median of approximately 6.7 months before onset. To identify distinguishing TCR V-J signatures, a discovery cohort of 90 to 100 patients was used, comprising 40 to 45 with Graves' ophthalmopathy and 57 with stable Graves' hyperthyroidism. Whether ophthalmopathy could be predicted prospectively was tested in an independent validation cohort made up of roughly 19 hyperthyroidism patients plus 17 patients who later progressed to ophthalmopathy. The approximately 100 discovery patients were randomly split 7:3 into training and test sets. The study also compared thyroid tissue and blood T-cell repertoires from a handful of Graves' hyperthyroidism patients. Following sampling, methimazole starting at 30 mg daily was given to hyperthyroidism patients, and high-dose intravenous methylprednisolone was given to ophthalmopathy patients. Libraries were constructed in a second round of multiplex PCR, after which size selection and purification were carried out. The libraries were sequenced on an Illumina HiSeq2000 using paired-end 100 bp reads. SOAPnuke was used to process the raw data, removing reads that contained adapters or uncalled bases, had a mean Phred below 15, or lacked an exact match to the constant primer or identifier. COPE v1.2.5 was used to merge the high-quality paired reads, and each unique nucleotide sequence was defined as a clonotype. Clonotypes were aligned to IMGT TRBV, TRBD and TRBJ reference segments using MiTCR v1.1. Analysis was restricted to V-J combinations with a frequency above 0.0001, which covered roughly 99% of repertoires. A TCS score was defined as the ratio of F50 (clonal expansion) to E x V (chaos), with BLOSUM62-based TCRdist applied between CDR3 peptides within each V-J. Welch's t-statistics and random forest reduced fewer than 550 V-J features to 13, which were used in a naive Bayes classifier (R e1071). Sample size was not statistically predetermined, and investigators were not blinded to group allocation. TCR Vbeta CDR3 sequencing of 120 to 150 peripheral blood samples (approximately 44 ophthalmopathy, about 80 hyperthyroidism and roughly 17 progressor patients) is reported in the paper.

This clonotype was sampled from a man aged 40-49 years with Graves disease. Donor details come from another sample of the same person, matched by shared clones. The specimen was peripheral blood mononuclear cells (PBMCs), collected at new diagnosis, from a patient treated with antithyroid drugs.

The CDR3 region: CASSLLGQGDEKLFF. The nucleotide sequence reads as follows: TGTGCCAGCAGTTTATTAGGACAGGGGGACGAAAAACTGTTTTTT. This chain joins TRBV28 to TRBJ1-4; TRBD1 lines up with 10 middle nucleotides. Germline trimming: 1 base from V, 8 bases from J; junction bases outside gene matches: 4. The CDR3 runs 15 amino acids, cysteine and phenylalanine included. Only the CDR3 DNA stays, 45 bases, in frame from base 1. The germline V gene gives CDR1 as MDHEN and CDR2 as SYDVKM.